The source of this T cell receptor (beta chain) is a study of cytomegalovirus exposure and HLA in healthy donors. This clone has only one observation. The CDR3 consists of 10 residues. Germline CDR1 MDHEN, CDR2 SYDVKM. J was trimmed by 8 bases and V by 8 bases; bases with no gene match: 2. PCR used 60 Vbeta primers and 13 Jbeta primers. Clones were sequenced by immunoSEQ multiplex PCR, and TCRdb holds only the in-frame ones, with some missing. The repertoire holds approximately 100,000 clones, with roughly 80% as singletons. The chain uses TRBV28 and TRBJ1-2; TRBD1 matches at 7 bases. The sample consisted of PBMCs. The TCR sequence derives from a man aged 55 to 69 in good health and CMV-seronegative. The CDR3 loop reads CASHRGGYTF. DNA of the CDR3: TGTGCCAGCCACAGGGGCGGCTACACCTTC.